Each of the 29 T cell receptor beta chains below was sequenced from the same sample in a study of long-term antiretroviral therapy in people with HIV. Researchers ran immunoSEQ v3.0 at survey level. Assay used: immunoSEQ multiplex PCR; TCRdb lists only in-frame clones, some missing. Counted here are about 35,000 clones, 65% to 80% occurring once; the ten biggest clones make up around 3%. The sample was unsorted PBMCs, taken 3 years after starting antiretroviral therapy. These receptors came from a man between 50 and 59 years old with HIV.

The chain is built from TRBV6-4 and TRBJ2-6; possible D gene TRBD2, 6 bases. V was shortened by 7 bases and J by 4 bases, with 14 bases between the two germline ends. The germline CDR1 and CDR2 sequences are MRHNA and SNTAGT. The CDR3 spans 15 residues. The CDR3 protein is CASNIKGRGANVLTF. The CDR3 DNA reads TGTGCCAGCAATATAAAAGGGAGGGGGGCCAACGTCCTGACTTTC.

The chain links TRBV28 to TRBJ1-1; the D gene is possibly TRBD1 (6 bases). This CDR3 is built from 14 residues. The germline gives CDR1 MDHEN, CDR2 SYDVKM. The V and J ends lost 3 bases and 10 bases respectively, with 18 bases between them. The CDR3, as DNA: TGTGCCAGCAGTTTGGACAACAGGGTAGGGCGAGCTTTCTTT. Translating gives CASSLDNRVGRAFF.

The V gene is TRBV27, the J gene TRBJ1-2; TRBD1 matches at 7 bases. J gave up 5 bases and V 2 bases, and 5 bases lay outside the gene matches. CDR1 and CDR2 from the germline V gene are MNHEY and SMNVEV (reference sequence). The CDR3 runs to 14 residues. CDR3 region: CASSLQARGYGYTF. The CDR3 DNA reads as TGTGCCAGCAGTTTACAGGCCAGGGGGTATGGCTACACCTTC.

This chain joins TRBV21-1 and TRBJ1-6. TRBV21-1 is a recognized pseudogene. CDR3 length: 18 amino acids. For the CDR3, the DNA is TGTGCCAGCAGCAAGCACGACGCTTTCAGCTCCTATAATTCACCCCTCCACTTT. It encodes CASSKHDAFSSYNSPLHF.

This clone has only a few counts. The CDR3 sequence: CASSRDRGGYTF. CDR3 bases: TGTGCCAGCAGCAGGGACAGGGGCGGCTACACCTTC. The rearrangement uses TRBV7-9 and TRBJ1-2; 10 bases align to TRBD1. Trimming removed 5 bases from V and 8 bases from J; junction bases left unmatched: 2. The CDR3 has 12 amino acids. Germline values: CDR1 SEHNR, CDR2 FQNEAQ (reference sequence).

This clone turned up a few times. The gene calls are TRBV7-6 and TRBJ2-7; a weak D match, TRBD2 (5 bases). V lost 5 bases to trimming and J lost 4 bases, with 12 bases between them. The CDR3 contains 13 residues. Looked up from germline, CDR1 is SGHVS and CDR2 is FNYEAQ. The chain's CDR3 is CASSLEVGYEQYF. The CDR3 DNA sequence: TGTGCCAGCAGCCTGGAGGTTGGGTACGAGCAGTACTTC.

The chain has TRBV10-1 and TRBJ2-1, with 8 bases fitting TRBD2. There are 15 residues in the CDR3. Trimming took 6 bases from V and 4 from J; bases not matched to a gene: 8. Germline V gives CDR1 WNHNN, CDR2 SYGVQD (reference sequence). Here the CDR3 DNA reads TGCGCCAGCAGAGGGAGGCGGGAGGCTTACAATGAGCAGTTCTTC. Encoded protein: CASRGRREAYNEQFF.

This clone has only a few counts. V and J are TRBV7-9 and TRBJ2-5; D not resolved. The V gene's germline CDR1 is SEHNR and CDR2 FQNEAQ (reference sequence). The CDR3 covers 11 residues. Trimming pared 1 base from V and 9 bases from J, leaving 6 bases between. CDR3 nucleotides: TGTGCCAGCAGCTTAGGCCCCTCCCAGTACTTC. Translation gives CASSLGPSQYF. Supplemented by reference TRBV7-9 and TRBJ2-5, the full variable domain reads DTGVSQNPRHKITKRGQNVTFRCDPISEHNRLYWYRQTLGQGPEFLTYFQNEAQLEKSRLLSDRFSAERPKGSFSTLEIQRTEQGDSAMYLCASSLGPSQYFGPGTRLLVL.

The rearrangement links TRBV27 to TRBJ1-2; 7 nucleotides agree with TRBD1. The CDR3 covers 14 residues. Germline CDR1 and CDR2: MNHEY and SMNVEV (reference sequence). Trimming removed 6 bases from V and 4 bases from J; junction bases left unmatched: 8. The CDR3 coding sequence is TGTGCCAGCAGGTGGAGCCCAGGGGGCTATGGCTACACCTTC. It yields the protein CASRWSPGGYGYTF.

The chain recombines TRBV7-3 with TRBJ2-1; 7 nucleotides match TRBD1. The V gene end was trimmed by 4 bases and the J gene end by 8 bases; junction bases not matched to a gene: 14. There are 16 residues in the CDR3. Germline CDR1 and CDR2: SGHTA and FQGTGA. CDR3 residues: CASSSSGIQGLDEQFF. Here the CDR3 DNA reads TGTGCCAGCAGCTCGTCCGGGATACAGGGGTTGGATGAGCAGTTCTTC.

Here the CDR3 reads CASSQGWGLNTEAFF. The CDR3 coding sequence is TGTGCCAGCAGCCAAGGTTGGGGGCTGAACACTGAAGCTTTCTTT. This chain links TRBV14 with TRBJ1-1; a weak D match, TRBD1 (6 bases). The V and J ends lost 1 base and 0 bases respectively, with 9 bases between them. CDR3 length equals 15 residues. Germline CDR1 SGHDN, CDR2 FVKESK.

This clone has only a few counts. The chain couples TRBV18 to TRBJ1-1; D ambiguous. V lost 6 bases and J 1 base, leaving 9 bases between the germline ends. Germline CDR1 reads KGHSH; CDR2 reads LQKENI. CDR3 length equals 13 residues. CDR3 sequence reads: CASSEQANTEAFF. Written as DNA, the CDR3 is TGTGCCAGCTCGGAACAAGCGAACACTGAAGCTTTCTTT. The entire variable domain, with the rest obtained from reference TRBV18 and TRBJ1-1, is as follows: NAGVMQNPRHLVRRRGQEARLRCSPMKGHSHVYWYRQLPEEGLKFMVYLQKENIIDESGMPKERFSAEFPKEGPSILRIQQVVRGDSAAYFCASSEQANTEAFFGQGTRLTVV.

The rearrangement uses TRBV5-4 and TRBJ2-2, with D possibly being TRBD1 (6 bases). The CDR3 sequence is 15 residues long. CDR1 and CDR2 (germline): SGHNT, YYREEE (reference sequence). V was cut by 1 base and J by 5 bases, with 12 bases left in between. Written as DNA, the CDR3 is TGTGCCAGCAGCTTGCAGGGGATCCTGACCGGGGAGCTGTTTTTT. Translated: CASSLQGILTGELFF.

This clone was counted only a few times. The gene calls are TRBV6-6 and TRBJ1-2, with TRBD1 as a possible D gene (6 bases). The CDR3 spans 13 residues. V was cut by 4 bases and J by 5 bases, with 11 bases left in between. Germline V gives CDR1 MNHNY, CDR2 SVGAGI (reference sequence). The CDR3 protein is CASSSGAVYGYTF. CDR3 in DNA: TGTGCCAGCAGTTCGGGGGCAGTTTATGGCTACACCTTC.

CDR3 amino acids: CASSPLAGGTGELFF. The CDR3 DNA is TGTGCCAGCAGCCCACTAGCGGGAGGGACCGGGGAGCTGTTTTTT. The V gene is TRBV7-2, the J gene TRBJ2-2; 13 bases are shared with TRBD2. Germline CDR1 SGHTA, CDR2 FQGNSA. V trimming: 5 bases; J trimming: 5 bases; junction bases outside the gene matches: 2. The CDR3 sequence is 15 residues long.

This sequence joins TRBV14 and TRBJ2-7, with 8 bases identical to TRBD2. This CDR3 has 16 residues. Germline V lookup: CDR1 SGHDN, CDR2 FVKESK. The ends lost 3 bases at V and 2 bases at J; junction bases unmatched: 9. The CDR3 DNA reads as TGTGCCAGCAGCCAGAGCCCGGGGGGGAGAACCTACGAGCAGTACTTC. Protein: CASSQSPGGRTYEQYF.

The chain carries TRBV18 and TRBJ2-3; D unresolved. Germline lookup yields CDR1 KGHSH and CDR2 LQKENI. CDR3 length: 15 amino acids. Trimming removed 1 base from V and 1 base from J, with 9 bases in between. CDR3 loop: CASSPLKVGTDTQYF. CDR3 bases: TGTGCCAGCTCACCACTAAAGGTTGGCACAGATACGCAGTATTTT. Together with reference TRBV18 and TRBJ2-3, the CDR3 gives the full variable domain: NAGVMQNPRHLVRRRGQEARLRCSPMKGHSHVYWYRQLPEEGLKFMVYLQKENIIDESGMPKERFSAEFPKEGPSILRIQQVVRGDSAAYFCASSPLKVGTDTQYFGPGTRLTVL.

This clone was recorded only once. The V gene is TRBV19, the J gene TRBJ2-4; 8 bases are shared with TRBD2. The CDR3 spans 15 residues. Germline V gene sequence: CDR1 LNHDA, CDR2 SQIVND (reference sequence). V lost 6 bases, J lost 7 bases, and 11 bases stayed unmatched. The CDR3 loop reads CASSPIAGLGNIQYF. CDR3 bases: TGTGCCAGTAGCCCTATAGCGGGGCTGGGGAACATTCAGTACTTC.

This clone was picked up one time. CDR3 sequence: CASSRRDRVHQPQHF. Written as DNA, the CDR3 is TGTGCCAGCAGCCGCCGGGACAGGGTCCATCAGCCCCAGCATTTT. This rearrangement joins TRBV5-6 to TRBJ1-5, with TRBD1 identical over 9 bases. CDR3 size: 15 residues. The germline CDR1 and CDR2 sequences are SGHDT and YYEEEE. Trimming took 4 bases from V and 5 from J; bases not matched to a gene: 7.

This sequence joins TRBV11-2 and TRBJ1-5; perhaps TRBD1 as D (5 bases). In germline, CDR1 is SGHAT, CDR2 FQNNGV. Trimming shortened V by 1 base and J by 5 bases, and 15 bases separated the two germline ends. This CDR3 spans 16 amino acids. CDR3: CASSLGQLGGDQPQHF. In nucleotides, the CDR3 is TGTGCCAGCAGCTTAGGTCAGTTAGGAGGGGATCAGCCCCAGCATTTT. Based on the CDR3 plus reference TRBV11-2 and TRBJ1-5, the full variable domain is EAGVAQSPRYKIIEKRQSVAFWCNPISGHATLYWYQQILGQGPKLLIQFQNNGVVDDSQLPKDRFSAERLKGVDSTLKIQPAKLEDSAVYLCASSLGQLGGDQPQHFGDGTRLSIL.

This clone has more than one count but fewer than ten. DNA for the CDR3: TGTGCCAGCTCACCAGGGGCAGGAGATGGCTACACCTTC. Its protein is CASSPGAGDGYTF. The chain recombines TRBV18 with TRBJ1-2; possibly TRBD1 for D (5 bases). CDR3 length: 13 residues. Germline V gene lookup returns CDR1 KGHSH and CDR2 LQKENI. The V gene lost 2 bases and the J gene lost 6 bases, with 10 bases spanning the gap.

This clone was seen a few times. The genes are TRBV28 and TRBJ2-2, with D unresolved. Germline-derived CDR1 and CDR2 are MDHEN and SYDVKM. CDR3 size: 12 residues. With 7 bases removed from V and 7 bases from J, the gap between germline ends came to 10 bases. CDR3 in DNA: TGTGCCAGCAAGGTGCGCGTCGGGGAGCTGTTTTTT. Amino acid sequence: CASKVRVGELFF.

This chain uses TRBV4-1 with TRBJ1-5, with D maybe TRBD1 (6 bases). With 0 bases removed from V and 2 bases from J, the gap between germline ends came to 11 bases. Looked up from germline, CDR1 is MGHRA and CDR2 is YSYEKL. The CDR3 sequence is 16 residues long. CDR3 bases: TGCGCCAGCAGCCAAGATGGGGGGCTTGGCAATCAGCCCCAGCATTTT. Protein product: CASSQDGGLGNQPQHF.

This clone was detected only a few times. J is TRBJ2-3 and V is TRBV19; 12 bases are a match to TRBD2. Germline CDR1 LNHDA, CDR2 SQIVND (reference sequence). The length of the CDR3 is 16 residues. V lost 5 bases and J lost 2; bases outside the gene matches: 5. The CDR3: CASSVLAGGPTDTQYF. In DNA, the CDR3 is TGTGCCAGTAGTGTTCTAGCGGGAGGGCCCACAGATACGCAGTATTTT.

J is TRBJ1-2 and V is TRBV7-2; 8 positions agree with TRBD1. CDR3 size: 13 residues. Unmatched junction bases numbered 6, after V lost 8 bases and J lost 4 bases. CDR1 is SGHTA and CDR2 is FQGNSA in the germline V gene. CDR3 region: CASARQGAYGYTF. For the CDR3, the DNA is TGTGCCAGCGCCCGCCAGGGGGCCTATGGCTACACCTTC.

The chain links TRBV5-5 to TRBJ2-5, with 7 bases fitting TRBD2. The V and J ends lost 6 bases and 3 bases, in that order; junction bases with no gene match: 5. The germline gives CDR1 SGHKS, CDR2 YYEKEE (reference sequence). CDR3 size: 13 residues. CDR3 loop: CASTLGGKETQYF. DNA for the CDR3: TGTGCCAGCACCCTGGGAGGGAAAGAGACCCAGTACTTC.

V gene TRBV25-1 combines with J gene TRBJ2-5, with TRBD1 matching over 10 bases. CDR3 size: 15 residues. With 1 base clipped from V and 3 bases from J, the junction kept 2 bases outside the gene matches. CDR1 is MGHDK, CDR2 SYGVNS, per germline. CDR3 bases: TGTGCCAGCAGTGAATCCGGGACAGGGGAAGAGACCCAGTACTTC. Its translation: CASSESGTGEETQYF.

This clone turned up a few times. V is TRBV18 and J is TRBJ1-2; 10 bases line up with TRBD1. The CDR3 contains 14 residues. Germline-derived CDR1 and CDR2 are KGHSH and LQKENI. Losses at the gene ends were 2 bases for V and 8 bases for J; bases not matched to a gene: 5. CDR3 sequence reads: CASSPSGQGGGYTF. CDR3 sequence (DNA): TGTGCCAGCTCACCATCTGGACAGGGGGGAGGCTACACCTTC.

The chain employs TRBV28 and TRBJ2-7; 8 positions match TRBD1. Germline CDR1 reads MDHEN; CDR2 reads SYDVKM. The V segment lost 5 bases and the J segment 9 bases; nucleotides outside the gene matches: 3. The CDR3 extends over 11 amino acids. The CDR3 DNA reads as TGTGCCAGCAGTATCGGACAGGGGCAGTACTTC. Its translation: CASSIGQGQYF. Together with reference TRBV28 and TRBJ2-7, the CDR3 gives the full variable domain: DVKVTQSSRYLVKRTGEKVFLECVQDMDHENMFWYRQDPGLGLRLIYFSYDVKMKEKGDIPEGYSVSREKKERFSLILESASTNQTSMYLCASSIGQGQYFGPGTRLTVT.